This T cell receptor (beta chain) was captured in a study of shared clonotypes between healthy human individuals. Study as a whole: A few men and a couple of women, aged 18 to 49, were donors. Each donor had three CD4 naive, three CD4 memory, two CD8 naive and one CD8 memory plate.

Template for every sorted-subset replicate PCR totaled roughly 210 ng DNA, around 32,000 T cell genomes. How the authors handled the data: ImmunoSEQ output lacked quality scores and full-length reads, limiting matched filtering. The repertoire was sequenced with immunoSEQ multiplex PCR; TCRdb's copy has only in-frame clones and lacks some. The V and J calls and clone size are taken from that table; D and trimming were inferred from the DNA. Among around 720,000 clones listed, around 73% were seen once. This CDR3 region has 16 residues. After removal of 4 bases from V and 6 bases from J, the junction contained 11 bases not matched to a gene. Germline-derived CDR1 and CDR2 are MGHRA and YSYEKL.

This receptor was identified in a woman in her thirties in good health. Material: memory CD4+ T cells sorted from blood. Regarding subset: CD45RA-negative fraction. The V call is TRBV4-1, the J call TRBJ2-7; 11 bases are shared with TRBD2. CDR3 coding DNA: TGCGCCAGCAGCCGCGTTCAAGGTAGCGGGAGGGCCGAGCAGTACTTC. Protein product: CASSRVQGSGRAEQYF.